This TCR beta chain comes out of a study of blood T cell repertoires in COVID-19. Study-wide context: Spain, Italy and the United States supplied samples that represented acute and convalescent COVID-19.

Methods used by the authors: Quantification of nucleated cells was approximated via reference gene primer amplification. The data were produced by immunoSEQ multiplex PCR, yet TCRdb's version contains in-frame clones alone and is incomplete. That table furnishes V, J and clone size, whereas the DNA furnished D and trimming. The data contain about 39,000 clones, about 82% of them seen just once; the ten biggest clones take up more than 8.5%. CDR3 length: 15 residues. V dropped 5 bases and J dropped 8 bases, with 18 bases sitting between them. The germline gives CDR1 MNHEY, CDR2 SMNVEV (reference sequence).

Sequences were obtained from peripheral blood. The origin of this receptor is a man in his sixties in a cohort sampled during active COVID-19. The chain couples TRBV27 to TRBJ1-4; the D gene is possibly TRBD1 (6 bases). CDR3 nucleotide sequence: TGTGCCAGCAGTCCCTTACAGGGATTGGAGGAAAAACTGTTTTTT. This sequence encodes CASSPLQGLEEKLFF.